One and the same sample provided the 12 T cell receptor beta chains below, sequenced in a study of shared clonotypes between healthy human individuals. Sequencing was performed with immunoSEQ multiplex PCR; in TCRdb, only in-frame clones are kept and a portion is missing. Of 2,500,000 or so clones in the sample, 80% to 95% were seen once. The sequenced sample consisted of naive CD4+ T cells from PBMCs. Subset noted: CD45RA+ positively selected. These receptors were obtained from a man aged 18 to 30 in good health. Some clones in this sample may be carry-over from other donors' samples.

The chain uses TRBV5-4 and TRBJ2-5; 10 nucleotides match TRBD1. With V trimmed by 4 bases and J by 4 bases, 10 bases remained unmatched. The CDR3 runs 16 residues. Per the germline V gene, CDR1 is SGHNT and CDR2 is YYREEE (reference sequence). The CDR3 region is CASSVPGQGFGETQYF. In nucleotides, the CDR3 is TGTGCCAGCAGCGTACCGGGACAGGGGTTTGGAGAGACCCAGTACTTC. Supplemented by reference TRBV5-4 and TRBJ2-5, the full variable domain reads ETGVTQSPTHLIKTRGQQVTLRCSSQSGHNTVSWYQQALGQGPQFIFQYYREEENGRGNFPPRFSGLQFPNYSSELNVNALELDDSALYLCASSVPGQGFGETQYFGPGTRLLVL.

The chain joins TRBV28 to TRBJ2-7; a weak D match, TRBD1 (6 bases). V lost 2 bases, J lost 3 bases, and 14 bases lay in between. The germline gives CDR1 MDHEN, CDR2 SYDVKM. The CDR3 consists of 15 residues. As DNA, the CDR3 is TGTGCCAGCAGTTTACCGAAGGGCAGGGGCTACGAGCAGTACTTC. Translation: CASSLPKGRGYEQYF.

CDR3 residues: CASSQVRVTSAQETQYF. CDR3 DNA: TGTGCCAGCAGCCAAGTAAGAGTGACTAGCGCTCAAGAGACCCAGTACTTC. This chain links TRBV14 with TRBJ2-5, with 8 nucleotides matching TRBD2. From germline, CDR1 is SGHDN and CDR2 FVKESK. V gave up 1 base and J gave up 2 bases; unmatched junction bases: 9. The length of the CDR3 is 17 residues. Based on the CDR3 plus reference TRBV14 and TRBJ2-5, the full variable domain is EAGVTQFPSHSVIEKGQTVTLRCDPISGHDNLYWYRRVMGKEIKFLLHFVKESKQDESGMPNNRFLAERTGGTYSTLKVQPAELEDSGVYFCASSQVRVTSAQETQYFGPGTRLLVL.

The V gene is TRBV29-1, the J gene TRBJ2-3, with unresolved D. With 5 bases removed from V and 6 bases from J, the gap between germline ends came to 12 bases. Germline V lookup: CDR1 SQVTM, CDR2 ANQGSEA. The CDR3 sequence is 12 residues long. Here the CDR3 reads CSVRAGSDTQYF. In nucleotides, the CDR3 is TGCAGCGTTCGGGCCGGGTCGGATACGCAGTATTTT.

The V call is TRBV28, the J call TRBJ1-4, with 7 bases identical to TRBD1. The CDR3 loop spans 14 amino acids. Germline V lookup: CDR1 MDHEN, CDR2 SYDVKM. Trimming took 6 bases from V and 6 from J; bases not matched to a gene: 7. The CDR3 sequence: CASSPGQTHEKLFF. The DNA of the CDR3 is TGTGCCAGCAGCCCGGGACAGACTCATGAAAAACTGTTTTTT.

The chain carries TRBV11-2 and TRBJ2-1, with TRBD2 as a possible D gene (6 bases). The CDR3 totals 16 residues. Trimming cost V 8 bases and J 4 bases, with 21 bases left between them. Germline loops: CDR1 SGHAT, CDR2 FQNNGV. The CDR3 bases are TGTGCCAGCCGCAAAGGCCCCCTAGCGCTATACAATGAGCAGTTCTTC. Translation gives CASRKGPLALYNEQFF.

This clone appeared once. This rearrangement joins TRBV19 to TRBJ2-1; 9 bases match TRBD2. The V gene end was trimmed by 5 bases and the J gene end by 3 bases; junction bases not matched to a gene: 8. The CDR3 runs to 16 residues. CDR1 and CDR2 from the germline V gene are LNHDA and SQIVND (reference sequence). The CDR3 loop reads CASSPRLADNYNEQFF. CDR3 DNA sequence: TGTGCCAGTAGTCCCAGACTAGCGGACAACTACAATGAGCAGTTCTTC.

The gene calls are TRBV7-7 and TRBJ2-3, with 9 positions matching TRBD1. Germline CDR1 and CDR2: SSHAT and FNYEAQ (reference sequence). Trimming took 6 bases from V and 4 from J; bases not matched to a gene: 11. CDR3 length: 16 amino acids. Here the CDR3 DNA reads TGTGCCAGCAGTAACTCCCCGGGACAGGGTGCAGATACGCAGTATTTT. Protein sequence: CASSNSPGQGADTQYF.

The V call is TRBV28, the J call TRBJ2-5; D is unresolved. V shed 6 bases and J shed 1 base, with 9 bases lying between them. The CDR3 covers 13 residues. Germline V CDR1 and CDR2: MDHEN, SYDVKM. The CDR3: CASSRYIQETQYF. In nucleotides, the CDR3 is TGTGCCAGCAGCCGGTATATCCAAGAGACCCAGTACTTC.

The chain has TRBV2 and TRBJ2-2; D remains unclear. The CDR3 extends over 14 amino acids. Germline CDR1 is SNHLY and CDR2 is FYNNEI. The V and J ends lost 9 bases and 1 base respectively, with 12 bases between them. CDR3 region: CASLVAQNTGELFF. In DNA form, the CDR3 reads TGTGCCAGTCTTGTGGCCCAGAACACCGGGGAGCTGTTTTTT.

The chain has TRBV28 and TRBJ2-7, with D perhaps TRBD1 (5 bases). The CDR3 consists of 17 residues. The V end was cut by 8 bases, the J end by 1 base, with 24 bases between. Per the germline V gene, CDR1 is MDHEN and CDR2 is SYDVKM. The CDR3 DNA reads as TGTGCCAGCCGCTCCAAGGTGAAAGGACACCGTTCCTACGAGCAGTACTTC. Protein: CASRSKVKGHRSYEQYF. Using reference TRBV28 and TRBJ2-7 for the parts outside the CDR3, the full variable domain is DVKVTQSSRYLVKRTGEKVFLECVQDMDHENMFWYRQDPGLGLRLIYFSYDVKMKEKGDIPEGYSVSREKKERFSLILESASTNQTSMYLCASRSKVKGHRSYEQYFGPGTRLTVT.

The chain combines TRBV27 with TRBJ2-7; D may be TRBD1 or TRBD2 (5 bases each). Germline lookup yields CDR1 MNHEY and CDR2 SMNVEV (reference sequence). V was pared by 6 bases and J by 2 bases, with 17 bases between. The CDR3 totals 15 residues. The CDR3 sequence: CASSQRAGSTYEQYF. DNA for the CDR3: TGTGCCAGCAGCCAGAGGGCAGGGTCTACCTACGAGCAGTACTTC.